This T cell receptor (beta chain) was captured by sequencing in a study of blood T cell repertoires in COVID-19 (dated by TCRdb to 2018 to 2021). Background for the entire study: Collaborator samples came from the United States, Italy and Spain and covered acute and convalescent phases of COVID-19. HLA class I and class II types, where available, came from metadata supplied by the sample provider rather than from assay-based typing. The repertoires were released in a freely available public database intended as a resource for research on the immune response to SARS-CoV-2. Sample metadata almost always included a de-identified subject ID, COVID-19 status, age in years and sex. The samples were drawn from two sources: the first 160 participants of the ongoing ImmuneRACE study, and approximately 1,300 subjects contributed by 6 global collaborators. Subjects who had been exposed to COVID-19, were actively infected with it, or had recovered from it provided the deeply sampled blood TCRbeta repertoires that made up the dataset. The prospective study material was composed of cDNA or gDNA derived from T cells, B-cell-depleted T cells, or PBMCs.

TCRbeta CDR3 regions were amplified from genomic DNA by means of the immunoSEQ Assay, a bias-controlled multiplex PCR. The original pipeline was this. Nucleated cell counts per sample were estimated from amplification of reference gene primers within the assay. To quantify the absolute abundance of each unique TCRbeta CDR3 rearrangement, sequence reads were collapsed and filtered. For each sample, productive Simpson clonality was calculated as the square root of Simpson's diversity index across productive rearrangements. TCRdb stores this immuneACCESS table with in-frame sequences only. Part of the clones is absent; in the studies checked, under half of the shortfall reflects unresolved V genes, and no reason is known for the rest. Clone size and the V and J calls come from that table; the DNA yielded D and trimming. The sample records 220,000 or so clones, about nine tenths of which are singletons. The top ten clones comprise under 7.5% of the sample.

A second Seattle source provided samples from volunteer blood donors who had recovered from COVID-19. Collaborating institutions collected whole blood in K2EDTA tubes following their own protocols. For TCRbeta analysis, collaborators shipped samples in one of three forms: frozen whole blood, isolated PBMCs, or DNA extracted from either of those sample types. From a lookup of the germline V gene (reference sequence), CDR1 and CDR2 are LNHNV and YYDKDF. Spanning cysteine to phenylalanine, the CDR3 consists of 15 amino acids. Kept here is only the CDR3 DNA, which spans 45 bases and is read in frame from base 1. V loses 5 bases of germline sequence and J loses 8 bases, and the interval between the two ends is 21 bases. Study-wide findings and limitations: How much clinical and demographic metadata was included differed by source and by participant, and the metadata was provided uncurated.

Worth noting for this clone: The antigen this receptor binds is unknown. The record has no base qualities; no much larger clone is one base away.

The clonotype originates from a man aged 55 to 70 who had recovered from COVID-19. Here the chain combines TRBV15 and TRBJ1-2; a tentative D call is TRBD1 (6 bases match). The material sequenced was peripheral blood. The sequence in DNA is TGTGCCACCAGCCCAACCTCCGGGGGGGCGCGGGGCTACACCTTC. Translated, this gives CATSPTSGGARGYTF.